The 13 T cell receptor beta chains below come from one sample, sequenced in a study of blood T cell repertoires in COVID-19. The data were produced by immunoSEQ multiplex PCR, yet TCRdb's version contains in-frame clones alone and is incomplete. The sample includes around 130,000 clones, around nine tenths of them seen just once. The sample taken for sequencing was peripheral blood. Source of these receptors: a man in his forties or fifties with active or convalescent COVID-19.

The V and J genes are TRBV18 and TRBJ1-5, with D possibly being TRBD1 (6 bases). The CDR3 runs 15 residues. V was clipped by 2 bases and J by 2 bases, with 10 bases between them. CDR1 and CDR2 from the germline V gene are KGHSH and LQKENI. CDR3 residues: CASSPTGYGNQPQHF. CDR3 sequence (DNA): TGTGCCAGCTCACCAACAGGGTATGGCAATCAGCCCCAGCATTTT.

This clone occurred once. V is TRBV10-3 and J is TRBJ2-1; D ambiguous. With 0 bases removed from V and 2 bases from J, the gap between germline ends came to 2 bases. CDR1 and CDR2 from the germline V gene are ENHRY and SYGVKD. The CDR3 runs 13 residues. The CDR3 region is CAISESTYNEQFF. Here the CDR3 DNA reads TGTGCCATCAGTGAGTCTACCTACAATGAGCAGTTCTTC.

The chain uses TRBV19 and TRBJ2-3; TRBD1 matches 8 bases. Germline V lookup: CDR1 LNHDA, CDR2 SQIVND (reference sequence). The CDR3 sequence is 14 residues long. V was clipped by 8 bases and J by 2 bases; unmatched bases: 6. CDR3 in DNA: TGTGCCAGTCGCGACAGGGGATCCACAGATACGCAGTATTTT. This sequence encodes CASRDRGSTDTQYF.

A single count supports this clone. V usage is TRBV24-1 and J usage is TRBJ2-1; a possible D gene is TRBD1 (5 bases). This CDR3 spans 12 amino acids. Germline CDR1 is KGHDR and CDR2 is SFDVKD. The germline V and J ends were trimmed by 7 bases and 7 bases, with 10 bases remaining between them. The CDR3 reads CATRKGQNEQFF. The CDR3 bases are TGTGCCACCAGGAAGGGGCAAAATGAGCAGTTCTTC.

J is TRBJ2-2 and V is TRBV27, with TRBD1 identical over 9 bases. Germline V gene data show CDR1 as MNHEY and CDR2 as SMNVEV (reference sequence). The CDR3 has 18 residues. V lost 6 bases and J lost 6; bases outside the gene matches: 17. The CDR3 sequence is CASSSNLFGTGKSGELFF. CDR3 DNA: TGTGCCAGCAGCTCAAACCTTTTCGGGACAGGGAAGTCCGGGGAGCTGTTTTTT.

The chain employs TRBV12-5 and TRBJ1-5; D is undetermined. CDR1 is LGHNT, CDR2 FRNRAP, per germline. V was clipped by 4 bases and J by 4 bases, with 20 bases between them. The length of the CDR3 is 17 residues. CDR3 coding DNA: TGTGCTAGTGGTTCCAATCGGGGATTTGAATGGAATCAGCCCCAGCATTTT. Translation gives CASGSNRGFEWNQPQHF. Drawing the rest from reference TRBV12-5 and TRBJ1-5, the complete variable domain is DARVTQTPRHKVTEMGQEVTMRCQPILGHNTVFWYRQTMMQGLELLAYFRNRAPLDDSGMPKDRFSAEMPDATLATLKIQPSEPRDSAVYFCASGSNRGFEWNQPQHFGDGTRLSIL.

This clone has only a few counts. This chain joins TRBV24-1 and TRBJ2-3; TRBD2 aligns across 8 bases. The CDR3 has 16 amino acids. V dropped 2 bases and J dropped 1; count of bases not matched to a gene: 4. The germline V gene encodes CDR1 KGHDR and CDR2 SFDVKD. The CDR3 region is CATSDSQRGRTDTQYF. As DNA, the CDR3 is TGTGCCACCAGTGATTCTCAGCGGGGGCGCACAGATACGCAGTATTTT.

The rearrangement links TRBV5-6 to TRBJ2-7; D possibly corresponds to TRBD2 (5 bases). V lost 2 bases and J lost 5, with 17 bases in between. Germline V gene sequence: CDR1 SGHDT, CDR2 YYEEEE. The CDR3 covers 15 residues. The CDR3 is CASSFPRLKRDEQYF. CDR3 nucleotides: TGTGCCAGCAGCTTCCCCCGACTAAAAAGGGACGAGCAGTACTTC.

V usage is TRBV10-2 and J usage is TRBJ2-1; maybe TRBD1 (6 bases). The CDR3 runs to 12 residues. V was clipped by 2 bases and J by 9 bases, with 8 bases between them. The germline V gene has CDR1 WSHSY and CDR2 SAAADI. CDR3 amino acids: CASSERGSEQFF. The CDR3 region has the DNA TGCGCCAGCAGTGAGAGGGGGAGTGAGCAGTTCTTC.

The rearrangement links TRBV27 to TRBJ1-2, with TRBD1 identical over 8 bases. Looked up from germline, CDR1 is MNHEY and CDR2 is SMNVEV (reference sequence). The CDR3 extends over 14 amino acids. The V gene end was trimmed by 8 bases and the J gene end by 4 bases; junction bases not matched to a gene: 9. In DNA form, the CDR3 reads TGTGCCAGCCCCCAGGGGGCGCGTGGCTATGGCTACACCTTC. Amino acid sequence: CASPQGARGYGYTF.

The chain carries TRBV12-5 and TRBJ1-1; 7 nucleotides line up with TRBD1. Germline V gene data show CDR1 as LGHNT and CDR2 as FRNRAP. The trim removed 6 bases at V and 2 bases at J, leaving 9 bases unmatched. The CDR3 runs to 15 residues. The CDR3 DNA reads TGTGCTAGTGGAAGGACCGGGACAGATAACACTGAAGCTTTCTTT. This sequence encodes CASGRTGTDNTEAFF.

This rearrangement joins TRBV7-8 to TRBJ1-1; D possibly corresponds to TRBD1 (5 bases). There are 15 residues in the CDR3. Germline V gene sequence: CDR1 SGHVS, CDR2 FQNEAQ. The V end lost 1 base, the J end lost 4 bases, and 13 bases lay between the germline ends. The CDR3 sequence is CASSLETEGVTEAFF. CDR3 sequence (DNA): TGTGCCAGCAGCTTAGAAACAGAAGGGGTCACTGAAGCTTTCTTT.

This chain connects TRBV29-1 to TRBJ2-3; 8 bases align to TRBD1. J was trimmed by 3 bases and V by 6 bases; bases with no gene match: 5. Germline V gene sequence: CDR1 SQVTM, CDR2 ANQGSEA. The CDR3 spans 13 residues. The chain's CDR3 is CSVRTGMTDTQYF. The CDR3 nucleotides are TGCAGCGTGCGGACAGGGATGACAGATACGCAGTATTTT.